This T cell receptor (beta chain) comes out of a study of regulatory T cells in long-lasting Graves disease. According to the study, TCR beta libraries were built with iRepertoire HTBI primers and CDR3-region Arm-PCR. Original processing notes: The samples included roughly 61 TRBV and some 15 TRBJ segments. TCRdb independently ran MiXCR on the multiplex PCR reads; one entry per CDR3 protein. The V and J calls follow TCRdb's processing rather than the paper's. The sample includes more than 300,000 distinct CDR3 sequences, roughly 25% seen only once; the top ten take less than 30%. Broader study findings: Thyroid tissue went unexamined; only peripheral blood was analyzed.

V dropped 0 bases and J dropped 3 bases, with 13 bases sitting between them. CDR1 and CDR2 from the germline V gene are SGHRS and YFSETQ. The CDR3 covers 15 residues. Time point: persistent/refractory GD, antithyroid drugs over 5 years with positive TRAb. RNA extracted from PBMCs served as the sequencing template. This clonotype came up many times. Its antigen is unidentified. The chain has TRBV5-1 and TRBJ2-7; the D gene could be TRBD1 or TRBD2 (6 bases each). This sample comprised peripheral blood mononuclear cells (PBMCs), obtained when the disease was refractory, from a patient treated with antithyroid drugs. The receptor comes from a woman aged 40 to 49 with Graves disease. The CDR3 nucleotides read TGCGCCAGCAGCTTGGAAGGGGGACTTTTCTACGAGCAGTACTTC. Amino acid sequence: CASSLEGGLFYEQYF.